The 32 T cell receptor beta chains given below trace back to one sample, sequenced in a study of blood T cell repertoires in COVID-19. TCRdb's copy holds only in-frame clones and misses some; the assay was immunoSEQ multiplex PCR. The profile covers about 220,000 clones, with more than 80% appearing a single time and less than 4.5% taken by the ten largest. Sequencing was carried out using PBMCs or T cells enriched from blood (not recorded which). These receptor sequences come from a woman aged 40 to 49 with acute COVID-19.

J is TRBJ1-2 and V is TRBV9; 7 bases are a match to TRBD1. The CDR3 consists of 15 residues. Germline CDR1 SGDLS, CDR2 YYNGEE. With 0 bases clipped from V and 7 bases from J, the junction kept 9 bases outside the gene matches. In nucleotides, the CDR3 is TGTGCCAGCAGCGTAGGGTCAACAGGGGCGGGTGGCTACACCTTC. Amino acid sequence: CASSVGSTGAGGYTF.

The rearrangement uses TRBV19 and TRBJ1-1; 8 nucleotides line up with TRBD1. This CDR3 region has 13 residues. CDR1 LNHDA and CDR2 SQIVND come from the germline V gene (reference sequence). V was clipped by 5 bases and J by 11 bases; unmatched bases: 10. The CDR3: CASSVDRGVDAFF. The CDR3 DNA follows: TGTGCCAGTAGTGTTGACAGGGGAGTGGACGCTTTCTTT.

A word on this clone: Distinct nucleotide sequences in the sample also encode this CDR3. The rearrangement links TRBV5-1 to TRBJ1-1, with 8 nucleotides matching TRBD1. The CDR3 extends over 15 amino acids. J lost 0 bases, V lost 1 base, and 2 bases had no gene match. Per germline, CDR1 SGHRS and CDR2 YFSETQ. The CDR3 loop reads CASSLTGGVNTEAFF. The CDR3 DNA reads TGCGCCAGCAGCTTGACAGGGGGAGTGAACACTGAAGCTTTCTTT.

The chain is built from TRBV13 and TRBJ2-3, with 8 bases matching TRBD2. This CDR3 comprises 15 residues. Germline assignment: CDR1 PRHDT and CDR2 FYEKMQ (reference sequence). The junction had 3 bases not matched to a gene; V was cut back by 0 bases and J by 4 bases. CDR3 loop: CASSLGGGAADTQYF. In DNA form, the CDR3 reads TGTGCCAGCAGCTTAGGCGGGGGGGCGGCAGATACGCAGTATTTT.

J is TRBJ1-3 and V is TRBV24-1; D call uncertain. This CDR3 spans 15 amino acids. Trimming cost V 4 bases and J 0 bases, with 9 bases left between them. The germline gives CDR1 KGHDR, CDR2 SFDVKD. This CDR3 is CATSENGDSGNTIYF. CDR3 sequence (DNA): TGTGCCACCAGTGAGAACGGTGACTCTGGAAACACCATATATTTT.

The chain links TRBV10-3 to TRBJ1-3; perhaps TRBD1 as D (6 bases). With 8 bases removed from V and 0 bases from J, the gap between germline ends came to 23 bases. This CDR3 has 18 amino acids. Germline CDR1 and CDR2: ENHRY and SYGVKD. The DNA of the CDR3 is TGTGCCATCGAGGGCGAATCTCTCCGGGACAACTCTGGAAACACCATATATTTT. Its protein product is CAIEGESLRDNSGNTIYF.

The chain recombines TRBV28 with TRBJ1-1; D is ambiguous. The length of the CDR3 is 13 residues. Trimming pared 6 bases from V and 4 bases from J, leaving 12 bases between. CDR1 is MDHEN and CDR2 is SYDVKM in the germline V gene. CDR3: CASRSGGPTEAFF. CDR3 nucleotide sequence: TGTGCCAGCAGGTCGGGAGGACCCACTGAAGCTTTCTTT.

This clone appeared a single time. The chain combines TRBV28 with TRBJ1-1, with TRBD1 as a possible D gene (5 bases). CDR3 size: 16 residues. Germline V gene sequence: CDR1 MDHEN, CDR2 SYDVKM. V lost 7 bases and J lost 1, with 19 bases in between. CDR3 residues: CASNILFGQGNTEAFF. The CDR3, as DNA: TGTGCCAGCAACATTTTATTCGGGCAGGGGAACACTGAAGCTTTCTTT.

V gene TRBV11-3 combines with J gene TRBJ1-1; 7 bases line up with TRBD1. This CDR3 comprises 13 residues. The germline gives CDR1 SGHNT, CDR2 YENEEA. V was pared by 5 bases and J by 10 bases, with 10 bases of the junction left unmatched. The CDR3: CASSTGTSGGAFF. CDR3 DNA: TGTGCCAGCAGCACCGGGACTTCAGGGGGAGCTTTCTTT.

For the CDR3, the DNA is TGCGCCAGCAGCTTGGCCGGTGCTAGCGCCTACAATGAGCAGTTCTTC. It encodes CASSLAGASAYNEQFF. The chain combines TRBV5-1 with TRBJ2-1, with D maybe TRBD2 (6 bases). Germline-derived CDR1 and CDR2 are SGHRS and YFSETQ. This CDR3 comprises 16 residues. Trimming cost V 0 bases and J 2 bases, with 12 bases left between them.

The chain links TRBV5-5 to TRBJ1-4, with 8 bases that match TRBD1. CDR1 SGHKS and CDR2 YYEKEE come from the germline V gene (reference sequence). Trimming removed 5 bases from V and 7 bases from J; junction bases left unmatched: 10. CDR3 length equals 15 residues. CDR3 nucleotides: TGTGCCAGCAGGCCAACGACAGGGGTCGGTGAAAAACTGTTTTTT. It is translated as CASRPTTGVGEKLFF.

The rearrangement uses TRBV2 and TRBJ2-1, with 12 positions matching TRBD1. The junction had 4 bases not matched to a gene; V was cut back by 6 bases and J by 4 bases. Germline V gives CDR1 SNHLY, CDR2 FYNNEI. This CDR3 has 15 amino acids. CDR3 loop: CASSAGQGAYNEQFF. CDR3 coding DNA: TGTGCCAGCAGCGCGGGACAGGGGGCTTACAATGAGCAGTTCTTC.

The V gene is TRBV7-9, the J gene TRBJ2-5; D uncertain. In germline, CDR1 is SEHNR, CDR2 FQNEAQ (reference sequence). V was cut by 5 bases and J by 5 bases, with 9 bases left in between. This CDR3 spans 12 amino acids. The CDR3 DNA follows: TGTGCCAGCAGCCTAGGAGTGGAGACCCAGTACTTC. Its protein product is CASSLGVETQYF.

The V gene is TRBV6-5, the J gene TRBJ2-7; D may be TRBD1 (6 bases). V lost 0 bases, J lost 2 bases, and 8 bases lay in between. Germline loops: CDR1 MNHEY, CDR2 SVGAGI. The CDR3 totals 14 residues. CDR3 DNA sequence: TGTGCCAGCAGTTACTCCAGGGGTACCTACGAGCAGTACTTC. This gives the protein CASSYSRGTYEQYF.

V is TRBV2 and J is TRBJ1-2; 7 bases fit TRBD1. This CDR3 comprises 15 residues. Germline CDR1 is SNHLY and CDR2 is FYNNEI. The J segment lost 0 bases and the V segment lost 6 bases, leaving 7 bases of the junction unmatched. The chain's CDR3 is CASRKGTAANYGYTF. The CDR3 region has the DNA TGTGCCAGCAGGAAGGGGACAGCAGCTAACTATGGCTACACCTTC.

The chain recombines TRBV4-1 with TRBJ1-5, with 10 bases identical to TRBD1. The CDR3 totals 16 residues. J lost 6 bases, V lost 1 base, and 6 bases had no gene match. Per germline, CDR1 MGHRA and CDR2 YSYEKL. The CDR3 loop reads CASSQVGTGVGQPQHF. The CDR3 DNA reads TGCGCCAGCAGCCAAGTCGGGACAGGGGTGGGTCAGCCCCAGCATTTT.

This chain uses TRBV11-2 with TRBJ1-1, with a possible D match to TRBD1 (5 bases). Germline values: CDR1 SGHAT, CDR2 FQNNGV. Trimming pared 6 bases from V and 9 bases from J, leaving 14 bases between. CDR3 length equals 12 residues. The CDR3 DNA sequence: TGTGCCAGCAGTTATCAGGGTTATCAAGCTTTCTTT. Protein: CASSYQGYQAFF. Full variable domain (outside the CDR3, taken from reference TRBV11-2 and TRBJ1-1): EAGVAQSPRYKIIEKRQSVAFWCNPISGHATLYWYQQILGQGPKLLIQFQNNGVVDDSQLPKDRFSAERLKGVDSTLKIQPAKLEDSAVYLCASSYQGYQAFFGQGTRLTVV.

The gene calls are TRBV20-1 and TRBJ2-7; D unresolved. V gave up 2 bases and J gave up 5 bases, with 7 bases separating them. Germline CDR1 and CDR2: DFQATT and SNEGSKA (reference sequence). The CDR3 is made up of 11 amino acids. CDR3 region: CSARPTDEQYF. Written as DNA, the CDR3 is TGCAGTGCTAGACCTACTGACGAGCAGTACTTC.

The sample holds one count of this clone. The gene calls are TRBV30 and TRBJ1-6, with no clear D. CDR1 and CDR2 (germline): GTSNPN, SVGIG (reference sequence). The CDR3 covers 16 residues. V lost 1 base, J lost 0 bases, and 10 bases lay in between. The CDR3 DNA sequence: TGTGCCTGGAGTGGCAAGACAAGCTCCTATAATTCACCCCTCCACTTT. It yields the protein CAWSGKTSSYNSPLHF.

The count of this clone is one. The V gene is TRBV2, the J gene TRBJ2-1, with TRBD1 identical over 10 bases. In germline, CDR1 is SNHLY, CDR2 FYNNEI. This CDR3 is built from 14 residues. With 7 bases clipped from V and 4 bases from J, the junction kept 4 bases outside the gene matches. CDR3: CASIGTGEYNEQFF. The DNA for the CDR3 is TGTGCCAGCATAGGGACAGGGGAGTACAATGAGCAGTTCTTC.

The J gene is TRBJ1-2, the V gene TRBV7-2; possible D gene TRBD1, 6 bases. This CDR3 spans 17 amino acids. Looked up from germline, CDR1 is SGHTA and CDR2 is FQGNSA. V lost 1 base and J lost 4, with 19 bases in between. DNA of the CDR3: TGTGCCAGCAGCTTAGGGCCGGGGGGGCCCATCGGCTATGGCTACACCTTC. Encoded protein: CASSLGPGGPIGYGYTF.

This clone was counted a single time. This chain connects TRBV25-1 to TRBJ1-2; no clear D. The germline V gene has CDR1 MGHDK and CDR2 SYGVNS. This CDR3 region has 11 residues. V was clipped by 8 bases and J by 11 bases, with 15 bases between them. Here the CDR3 DNA reads TGTGCCAGCCGAACCCCGGAGGGTTACACCTTC. This sequence encodes CASRTPEGYTF.

The sample holds a few counts of this clone. This chain links TRBV19 with TRBJ1-1; maybe TRBD1 (6 bases). Germline CDR1 reads LNHDA; CDR2 reads SQIVND (reference sequence). Trimming cost V 6 bases and J 4 bases, with 18 bases left between them. The CDR3 totals 15 residues. The CDR3 nucleotides read TGTGCCAGTAGCTCCGGACAGTATGGAGGCACTGAAGCTTTCTTT. Translating it yields CASSSGQYGGTEAFF.

V is TRBV5-1 and J is TRBJ1-4; possibly TRBD1 for D (6 bases). Per germline, CDR1 SGHRS and CDR2 YFSETQ. Trimming removed 4 bases at V and 3 bases at J, with 10 bases between. The CDR3 consists of 14 residues. The CDR3 region has the DNA TGCGCCAGCAGCCCAGGGGTTTCTAATGAAAAACTGTTTTTT. This codes for CASSPGVSNEKLFF.

This clone was counted a few times. The rearrangement links TRBV19 to TRBJ1-1; a weak D match, TRBD1 (5 bases). In germline, CDR1 is LNHDA, CDR2 SQIVND (reference sequence). V was pared by 3 bases and J by 2 bases, with 16 bases between. This CDR3 comprises 16 residues. DNA of the CDR3: TGTGCCAGTAGTATGCGGATTGGGGCTGGAAACACTGAAGCTTTCTTT. Translation gives CASSMRIGAGNTEAFF.

This clone was seen only once. The V gene is TRBV7-9, the J gene TRBJ1-1; D is perhaps TRBD1 (5 bases). The CDR3 runs 13 residues. CDR1 and CDR2 (germline): SEHNR, FQNEAQ (reference sequence). V lost 5 bases and J lost 7, with 14 bases in between. Written as DNA, the CDR3 is TGTGCCAGCAGCCAAGCGGGGCGGAGTGAAGCTTTCTTT. Translating it yields CASSQAGRSEAFF.

The genes are TRBV13 and TRBJ2-5, with 7 positions matching TRBD2. The CDR3 has 15 amino acids. Germline assignment: CDR1 PRHDT and CDR2 FYEKMQ (reference sequence). V was clipped by 6 bases and J by 4 bases; unmatched bases: 11. CDR3 amino acids: CASRISWEGRETQYF. The DNA for the CDR3 is TGTGCCAGCAGGATTTCCTGGGAGGGTAGAGAGACCCAGTACTTC. The full variable domain, with the rest looked up from reference TRBV13 and TRBJ2-5, is AAGVIQSPRHLIKEKRETATLKCYPIPRHDTVYWYQQGPGQDPQFLISFYEKMQSDKGSIPDRFSAQQFSDYHSELNMSSLELGDSALYFCASRISWEGRETQYFGPGTRLLVL.

CDR3 nucleotides: TGTGCCAGCAGACAGGGCCCTTGGTATGGCTACACCTTC. It translates to CASRQGPWYGYTF. The chain joins TRBV12-3 or TRBV12-4 to TRBJ1-2, with D tentatively TRBD1 (6 bases). V dropped 6 bases and J dropped 5 bases, with 13 bases sitting between them. The CDR3 covers 13 residues.

This clone turned up a few times. This rearrangement joins TRBV29-1 to TRBJ2-1, with D perhaps TRBD2 (6 bases). The CDR3 has 14 amino acids. Trimming removed 4 bases from V and 4 bases from J, with 14 bases in between. Germline assignment: CDR1 SQVTM and CDR2 ANQGSEA. CDR3 nucleotide sequence: TGCAGCGTTGCCCCCGGGGGACCTTACAATGAGCAGTTCTTC. It is translated as CSVAPGGPYNEQFF.

This chain joins TRBV11-2 and TRBJ2-7, with a possible D match to TRBD1 (5 bases). This CDR3 comprises 15 residues. CDR1 is SGHAT and CDR2 is FQNNGV in the germline V gene. With 3 bases removed from V and 3 bases from J, the gap between germline ends came to 15 bases. Here the CDR3 DNA reads TGTGCCAGCAGCTTCGGCCCGGACAAATACTACGAGCAGTACTTC. Encoded protein: CASSFGPDKYYEQYF.

The chain is built from TRBV12-5 and TRBJ1-5; 7 nucleotides match TRBD1. This CDR3 has 13 residues. The J segment lost 6 bases and the V segment lost 6 bases, leaving 5 bases of the junction unmatched. Germline-derived CDR1 and CDR2 are LGHNT and FRNRAP. This chain's CDR3 is CASGTGVGQPQHF. For the CDR3, the DNA is TGTGCTAGTGGCACAGGGGTTGGTCAGCCCCAGCATTTT.

The rearrangement links TRBV5-1 to TRBJ1-3; D is ambiguous. CDR1 is SGHRS, CDR2 YFSETQ, per germline. The CDR3 runs to 14 residues. V lost 3 bases and J 3 bases, leaving 10 bases between the germline ends. In DNA form, the CDR3 reads TGCGCCAGCAGCTCGACCGGGGATGGAAACACCATATATTTT. The encoded protein is CASSSTGDGNTIYF.